The source of this TCR beta chain is a study of CD8 T cells in ankylosing spondylitis. TCR beta libraries were made by quantitative 5'-RACE with molecular barcodes. TCRdb passed the 5' RACE reads through MiXCR, listing each CDR3 protein once. This sample has under 150,000 distinct CDR3 sequences, with approximately 9.2% found just once. Overall study results and limits: In synovial fluid and blood from reactive arthritis, some motif variants were previously reported. Reportedly, significant enrichment of disease-linked clones occurred in matched ankylosing spondylitis synovial fluid.

This clonotype was seen ten or more times. Its specificity is not known. The CDR3 totals 14 residues. Losses at the gene ends were 3 bases for V and 4 bases for J; bases not matched to a gene: 6. The germline V gene has CDR1 SQVTM and CDR2 ANQGSEA. The chain combines TRBV29-1 with TRBJ2-1, with 7 bases that match TRBD2. Sequencing used synovial fluid, either unsorted or a sorted T cell fraction (not recorded which). The clonotype comes from a male donor with ankylosing spondylitis. CDR3: CSVDGSGFYNEQFF. DNA of the CDR3: TGCAGCGTTGACGGTAGCGGGTTTTACAATGAGCAGTTCTTC.